The 18 T cell receptor beta chains reported below all come from one sample, sequenced in a study of post-analysis software for immune sequencing data. TCR beta cDNA libraries had unique molecular identifiers. TCRdb analysed the PCR reads with MiXCR anew, one entry per CDR3 protein. Of hundreds of thousands of distinct CDR3 sequences listed, 25% to 30% are singletons. Their recognized antigens are unknown. Study-level points and caveats: Patients used several TRBV segments, including TRBV5-6, TRBV5-1 and TRBV20-1, more often than controls.

Sequencing was done on a sample of blood. The source of these receptors is a girl aged 5-17 years with multiple sclerosis.

This clonotype was seen a few times. The chain uses TRBV20-1 and TRBJ2-4; D is perhaps TRBD1 (6 bases). Germline CDR1 reads DFQATT; CDR2 reads SNEGSKA (reference sequence). V gave up 3 bases and J gave up 3 bases, with 15 bases separating them. The CDR3 length is 15 residues. The CDR3 reads CSASRPGHHKNIQYF. CDR3 bases: TGCAGTGCTAGTCGACCGGGACACCACAAAAACATTCAGTACTTC.

This clonotype was counted between two and nine times. The chain has TRBV4-2 and TRBJ2-1, with TRBD2 as a possible D gene (6 bases). Germline CDR1 LGHNA, CDR2 YNFKEQ. Between the trimmed V and J ends, which lost 0 bases and 4 bases, there was a span of 13 bases. The CDR3 loop spans 16 amino acids. The CDR3 sequence: CASSQESGLRYNEQFF. CDR3 DNA: TGTGCCAGCAGCCAAGAATCAGGACTAAGGTACAATGAGCAGTTCTTC.

This clonotype was seen a few times. The V and J genes are TRBV13 and TRBJ2-7; tentative D call: TRBD1 (6 bases). This CDR3 region has 16 residues. Trimming removed 5 bases at V and 0 bases at J, with 17 bases between. CDR1 PRHDT and CDR2 FYEKMQ come from the germline V gene (reference sequence). In DNA, the CDR3 is TGTGCCAGCAGCCCTTCGAGACAGGCCGACTCCTACGAGCAGTACTTC. It encodes CASSPSRQADSYEQYF.

About this clonotype: Compared with germline, one end of the junction differs, possibly owing to a read error. The chain is built from TRBV9 and TRBJ2-3, with 11 bases identical to TRBD2. The germline V gene has CDR1 SGDLS and CDR2 YYNGEE. The CDR3 is made up of 19 amino acids. In DNA, the CDR3 is TGTGCCAGCAGCCCCTGGGCTAGCGGGGGGACCCTTAGCACTGATACGCAGTATTTT. This sequence encodes CASSPWASGGTLSTDTQYF.

This clonotype was found a few times. V is TRBV27 and J is TRBJ2-4; the D gene is possibly TRBD2 (6 bases). TRBJ2-7 matches the DNA end more closely, so the J call is doubtful. In germline, CDR1 is MNHEY, CDR2 SMNVEV (reference sequence). The CDR3 has 15 amino acids. This CDR3 is CASSQKGRREDEQYF. The CDR3 nucleotides are TGTGCCAGCAGTCAAAAGGGTAGAAGGGAGGACGAGCAGTACTTC.

This clonotype has more than one count but fewer than ten. The chain has TRBV28 and TRBJ1-5; the D is unclear. The CDR3 has 15 residues. Germline CDR1 is MDHEN and CDR2 is SYDVKM. The V end lost 7 bases, the J end lost 2 bases, and 15 bases lay between the germline ends. The CDR3 DNA reads TGTGCCAGCACCGTAGGGTTCTTTGGCAATCAGCCCCAGCATTTT. Its protein is CASTVGFFGNQPQHF. Variable domain in full (rest from reference TRBV28 and TRBJ1-5): DVKVTQSSRYLVKRTGEKVFLECVQDMDHENMFWYRQDPGLGLRLIYFSYDVKMKEKGDIPEGYSVSREKKERFSLILESASTNQTSMYLCASTVGFFGNQPQHFGDGTRLSIL.

The V and J genes are TRBV18 and TRBJ1-5; D uncertain. Trimming removed 3 bases at V and 0 bases at J, with 6 bases between. Germline V gene sequence: CDR1 KGHSH, CDR2 LQKENI. The CDR3 sequence is 14 residues long. The CDR3, as DNA: TGTGCCAGCTCACCTTTACTTAGCAATCAGCCCCAGCATTTT. Amino acid sequence: CASSPLLSNQPQHF.

As concerns this clonotype: At one end, the junction sequence differs from germline, possibly due to a read error. The chain recombines TRBV2 with TRBJ2-5; TRBD2 agrees at 8 bases. Per the germline V gene, CDR1 is SNHLY and CDR2 is FYNNEI. The CDR3 sequence is 15 residues long. The CDR3 DNA follows: TGTGCCAGCACTGAACTAGCGGCAAACCAAGAGACCCAGTACTTC. Translation: CASTELAANQETQYF.

The rearrangement joins TRBV4-3 to TRBJ2-2; D is unclear. Germline lookup yields CDR1 LGHNA and CDR2 YSLEER. V dropped 8 bases and J dropped 0 bases, with 7 bases sitting between them. CDR3 length equals 13 residues. The CDR3 sequence: CASRPPNTGELFF. In nucleotides, the CDR3 is TGCGCCAGCCGGCCCCCGAACACCGGGGAGCTGTTTTTT.

The chain employs TRBV15 and TRBJ2-3; TRBD1 might be the D (5 bases). This CDR3 has 13 amino acids. V dropped 0 bases and J dropped 4 bases, with 5 bases sitting between them. Germline V gene sequence: CDR1 LNHNV, CDR2 YYDKDF (reference sequence). The CDR3 is CATSRDRADTQYF. Here the CDR3 DNA reads TGTGCCACCAGCAGAGACAGGGCAGATACGCAGTATTTT. The full variable domain, with the rest looked up from reference TRBV15 and TRBJ2-3, is DAMVIQNPRYQVTQFGKPVTLSCSQTLNHNVMYWYQQKSSQAPKLLFHYYDKDFNNEADTPDNFQSRRPNTSFCFLDIRSPGLGDTAMYLCATSRDRADTQYFGPGTRLTVL.

This chain links TRBV6-6 with TRBJ2-1; no firm D call. CDR3 length: 13 amino acids. CDR1 is MNHNY, CDR2 SVGAGI, per germline (reference sequence). Between the trimmed V and J ends, which lost 5 bases and 8 bases, there was a span of 13 bases. As DNA, the CDR3 is TGTGCCAGCAGTCACCTTAACGGAGATGAGCAGTTCTTC. It is translated as CASSHLNGDEQFF.

This clonotype was observed a few times. V gene TRBV27 combines with J gene TRBJ2-5; TRBD1 or TRBD2 may be the D gene (6 bases each). The CDR3 covers 14 residues. With 6 bases removed from V and 5 bases from J, the gap between germline ends came to 16 bases. CDR1 and CDR2 from the germline V gene are MNHEY and SMNVEV (reference sequence). The CDR3 region is CASSPMGGWETQYF. CDR3 in DNA: TGTGCCAGCAGCCCTATGGGGGGCTGGGAGACCCAGTACTTC.

V gene TRBV3-1 combines with J gene TRBJ2-3; no reliable D call. Germline V gene sequence: CDR1 LGHDT, CDR2 YNNKEL (reference sequence). V lost 0 bases and J lost 5, with 9 bases in between. CDR3 length equals 14 residues. CDR3 loop: CASSQDIRGDTQYF. The DNA for the CDR3 is TGTGCCAGCAGCCAAGATATTCGCGGAGATACGCAGTATTTT.

This clonotype was seen once. This rearrangement joins TRBV7-2 to TRBJ2-5; D perhaps matches TRBD2 (5 bases). The CDR3 extends over 13 amino acids. The V end lost 5 bases, the J end lost 3 bases, and 10 bases lay between the germline ends. Per germline, CDR1 SGHTA and CDR2 FQGNSA. For the CDR3, the DNA is TGTGCCAGCAGCCGGACTCTGAAAGAGACCCAGTACTTC. This codes for CASSRTLKETQYF. Looking up the rest from reference TRBV7-2 and TRBJ2-5 gives the full variable domain: GAGVSQSPSNKVTEKGKDVELRCDPISGHTALYWYRQSLGQGLEFLIYFQGNSAPDKSGLPSDRFSAERTGGSVSTLTIQRTQQEDSAVYLCASSRTLKETQYFGPGTRLLVL.

In this sample, this clonotype turned up once. The V and J genes are TRBV7-9 and TRBJ1-2, with 11 bases lining up with TRBD1. V dropped 7 bases and J dropped 7; count of bases not matched to a gene: 11. Germline V gene lookup returns CDR1 SEHNR and CDR2 FQNEAQ (reference sequence). The CDR3 sequence is 15 residues long. The CDR3 loop reads CASTNRTGGAGGYTF. The CDR3 DNA follows: TGTGCCAGCACCAACAGGACAGGGGGCGCGGGTGGCTACACCTTC.

A remark on this clonotype: The junction and the germline gene differ at one end; a read error may be behind it. J is TRBJ2-5 and V is TRBV3-1, with D possibly matching TRBD1 (6 bases). CDR1 and CDR2 (germline): LGHDT, YNNKEL (reference sequence). The CDR3 is made up of 16 amino acids. The CDR3 DNA sequence: TGTGCCAGTAGCCTTGGAACAGGGTCAGGCCAAGAGACCCAGTACTTC. Translation: CASSLGTGSGQETQYF.

This clonotype has just a few counts. The chain couples TRBV20-1 to TRBJ2-7; TRBD2 matches 7 bases. The end of the DNA fits TRBJ2-5 better, so the J call may be wrong. The CDR3 extends over 12 amino acids. Germline CDR1 DFQATT, CDR2 SNEGSKA (reference sequence). This CDR3 reads CSAIGGSQTQYF. CDR3 in DNA: TGCAGTGCTATCGGCGGGAGCCAGACCCAGTACTTC.

The table lists this clonotype with a few counts. V is TRBV7-8 and J is TRBJ1-1; D might be TRBD1 (5 bases). The CDR3 length is 11 residues. The ends were cut back, 4 bases at V and 9 bases at J, with 9 bases in the middle. Germline CDR1 and CDR2: SGHVS and FQNEAQ. CDR3 region: CASSSEGQAFF. CDR3 DNA sequence: TGTGCCAGCAGCTCCGAGGGACAAGCTTTCTTT.